The rows below give T cell receptor beta chains drawn from one sample of a study of CXCR3-negative and CXCR3-positive naive CD8 T cells. One entry per CDR3 protein, without DNA, is what TCRdb gives after re-calling the 5' RACE reads. The sample has 50,000 to 60,000 distinct CDR3 sequences. The specimen sequenced was naive CXCR3- CD8+ T cells from blood. The receptor source for this set is a human donor in good health. Some clones in this sample may be carry-over from other donors' samples. Each CDR3 is given with its conserved first and last residue. Fields, in order: clone size, J gene, V gene, CDR3 protein. Size values are once, few and many counts, or a class for expanded clones, and some rows have none.

clone_size: .; j_call: TRBJ2-1; v_call: TRBV6-4; cdr3_aa: CASSATSGNNEQFF
clone_size: .; j_call: TRBJ1-1; v_call: TRBV6-6; cdr3_aa: CASSYAGTEAFF
clone_size: .; j_call: TRBJ2-7; v_call: TRBV7-3; cdr3_aa: CASSLQGNSYEQYF
clone_size: .; j_call: TRBJ1-6; v_call: TRBV7-3; cdr3_aa: CASSQSPGQVVNSPLHF
clone_size: .; j_call: TRBJ2-5; v_call: TRBV14; cdr3_aa: CASSQRGERTSGSETQYF
clone_size: .; j_call: TRBJ2-7; v_call: TRBV7-9; cdr3_aa: CASSPPGRWTYEQYF
clone_size: .; j_call: TRBJ2-1; v_call: TRBV29-1; cdr3_aa: CSVEDEAGEEQFF
clone_size: .; j_call: TRBJ2-5; v_call: TRBV7-2; cdr3_aa: CASSLGVLQETQYF
clone_size: .; j_call: TRBJ2-7; v_call: TRBV7-9; cdr3_aa: CASSPPGVPYEQYF
clone_size: .; j_call: TRBJ2-2; v_call: TRBV19; cdr3_aa: CASEGVAGELFF
clone_size: .; j_call: TRBJ2-2; v_call: TRBV4-2; cdr3_aa: CASSQETDTGELFF
clone_size: .; j_call: TRBJ1-5; v_call: TRBV25-1; cdr3_aa: CASSGRDIDQPQHF
clone_size: .; j_call: TRBJ2-7; v_call: TRBV6-2/TRBV6-3; cdr3_aa: CASSPRVGQASYEQYF
clone_size: .; j_call: TRBJ2-1; v_call: TRBV27; cdr3_aa: CASGMHEYNEQFF
clone_size: .; j_call: TRBJ2-3; v_call: TRBV28; cdr3_aa: CASSRPGPADTQYF
clone_size: .; j_call: TRBJ2-3; v_call: TRBV12-5; cdr3_aa: CASGSGTGGLSFADTQYF
clone_size: .; j_call: TRBJ2-3; v_call: TRBV6-2/TRBV6-3; cdr3_aa: CASRPGGDTQYF
clone_size: .; j_call: TRBJ1-2; v_call: TRBV29-1; cdr3_aa: CSVPWTAGYTF
clone_size: .; j_call: TRBJ2-5; v_call: TRBV12-3/TRBV12-4; cdr3_aa: CASSLSHRGAQYF
clone_size: .; j_call: TRBJ2-1; v_call: TRBV4-2; cdr3_aa: CASSQGVSEGNEQFF
clone_size: .; j_call: TRBJ2-1; v_call: TRBV5-6; cdr3_aa: CASSLSGGGNEQFF
clone_size: .; j_call: TRBJ2-1; v_call: TRBV7-6; cdr3_aa: CASSLGWSASGYNEQFF
clone_size: .; j_call: TRBJ2-3; v_call: TRBV5-1; cdr3_aa: CASSVRDRDTDTQYF
clone_size: .; j_call: TRBJ2-7; v_call: TRBV5-1; cdr3_aa: CASSSGAITSSYEQYF
clone_size: .; j_call: TRBJ1-4; v_call: TRBV10-3; cdr3_aa: CAISESTSSTGGEKLFF
clone_size: .; j_call: TRBJ2-5; v_call: TRBV5-1; cdr3_aa: CASRLQGRETQYF
clone_size: .; j_call: TRBJ2-1; v_call: TRBV28; cdr3_aa: CASSLTRVSNEQFF
clone_size: .; j_call: TRBJ2-2; v_call: TRBV4-3; cdr3_aa: CASSQDRAGELFF
clone_size: .; j_call: TRBJ1-5; v_call: TRBV15; cdr3_aa: CATSRVRGGSTGEQPQHF
clone_size: .; j_call: TRBJ2-7; v_call: TRBV5-1; cdr3_aa: CASSLANSYEQYF
clone_size: .; j_call: TRBJ2-7; v_call: TRBV20-1; cdr3_aa: CSARGTDQANYEQYF
clone_size: .; j_call: TRBJ2-2; v_call: TRBV6-2/TRBV6-3; cdr3_aa: CASSYVQLTGELFF
clone_size: .; j_call: TRBJ2-7; v_call: TRBV29-1; cdr3_aa: CSVLLASYEQYF
clone_size: .; j_call: TRBJ2-7; v_call: TRBV10-1; cdr3_aa: CASTRTYEQYF
clone_size: .; j_call: TRBJ1-4; v_call: TRBV6-5; cdr3_aa: CASSQQGTNEKLFF
clone_size: .; j_call: TRBJ2-7; v_call: TRBV4-3; cdr3_aa: CASSQGTSGGYEQYF
clone_size: .; j_call: TRBJ2-5; v_call: TRBV7-8; cdr3_aa: CASSLPDIQETQYF
clone_size: .; j_call: TRBJ1-1; v_call: TRBV5-1; cdr3_aa: CASSWLLMNTEAFF
clone_size: .; j_call: TRBJ2-5; v_call: TRBV11-2; cdr3_aa: CASTAWDSETQYF
clone_size: .; j_call: TRBJ2-1; v_call: TRBV29-1; cdr3_aa: CSVSGDSYNEQFF
clone_size: .; j_call: TRBJ2-2; v_call: TRBV6-2/TRBV6-3; cdr3_aa: CASSFSGELFF
clone_size: .; j_call: TRBJ2-3; v_call: TRBV4-3; cdr3_aa: CASSQDLTSGSTDTQYF
clone_size: .; j_call: TRBJ1-4; v_call: TRBV5-6; cdr3_aa: CASSFRGILTNEKLFF
clone_size: .; j_call: TRBJ2-3; v_call: TRBV4-3; cdr3_aa: CASSQDSYRDTQYF
clone_size: .; j_call: TRBJ2-3; v_call: TRBV6-4; cdr3_aa: CASSDTSGSADTQYF
clone_size: .; j_call: TRBJ2-1; v_call: TRBV6-4; cdr3_aa: CASSDSIGLAGGHNEQFF
clone_size: .; j_call: TRBJ2-7; v_call: TRBV29-1; cdr3_aa: CSVEEPGQGSYEQYF
clone_size: .; j_call: TRBJ2-2; v_call: TRBV6-5; cdr3_aa: CASSYYRGEYTGELFF
clone_size: .; j_call: TRBJ2-1; v_call: TRBV12-3/TRBV12-4; cdr3_aa: CASSPTTGNEQFF
clone_size: .; j_call: TRBJ2-5; v_call: TRBV19; cdr3_aa: CASRAGARQETQYF
clone_size: .; j_call: TRBJ2-3; v_call: TRBV6-6; cdr3_aa: CASSLAGRTDTQYF
clone_size: .; j_call: TRBJ2-4; v_call: TRBV6-6; cdr3_aa: CASSYIRAGDIQYF
clone_size: medium-sized; j_call: TRBJ2-5; v_call: TRBV7-6; cdr3_aa: CASSLAAGRAETQYF
clone_size: .; j_call: TRBJ2-7; v_call: TRBV29-1; cdr3_aa: CSVAQGGEQYF
clone_size: .; j_call: TRBJ2-1; v_call: TRBV6-5; cdr3_aa: CASSYSSAYNEQFF
clone_size: .; j_call: TRBJ2-7; v_call: TRBV4-1; cdr3_aa: CASSQDSQGRLSYEQYF
clone_size: .; j_call: TRBJ2-1; v_call: TRBV6-5; cdr3_aa: CASRGLAGAYNEQFF
clone_size: .; j_call: TRBJ2-7; v_call: TRBV7-6; cdr3_aa: CASSPILGLETYEQYF
clone_size: .; j_call: TRBJ2-3; v_call: TRBV6-2/TRBV6-3; cdr3_aa: CASSFFRGVGTDTQYF
clone_size: .; j_call: TRBJ2-7; v_call: TRBV29-1; cdr3_aa: CSVDTFAGTSYEQYF